Listed below are T cell receptor beta chains from one sample, sequenced in a study of CD8+ T cells in alopecia areata. Clones were read by immunoSEQ multiplex PCR, and TCRdb kept only the in-frame ones, dropping some. The table has approximately 140,000 clones, 75% to 85% seen once. The sequenced sample was CD8+ T cells sorted from blood, obtained at week 4, from a patient treated with tofacitinib. These TCRs come from a human donor with alopecia areata. The CDR3 runs from the conserved cysteine through the conserved F or W. The D gene is left open where the match is weak. Only some rows state a clone size, as once, few, many or a class for expanded clones.

>TRBV4-3|-|TRBJ2-7|-|15
TGCGCCAGCAGCCAAGATTTGGGTAAAGGGATCGAGCAGTACTTC
CASSQDLGKGIEQYF
>TRBV13|TRBD2|TRBJ2-1|-|18
TGTGCCAGCAGCTTAGAATCGGGGGGGCCCAGCTCCTACAATGAGCAGTTCTTC
CASSLESGGPSSYNEQFF
>TRBV5-5|TRBD1|TRBJ2-5|few|16
TGTGCCAGCAGCTACAGGGGGCGCCCCGTGGGAGAGACCCAGTACTTC
CASSYRGRPVGETQYF
>TRBV4-3|-|TRBJ2-3|once|15
TGCGCCAGCAGCCAAACCGTAGGCGATACAGATACGCAGTATTTT
CASSQTVGDTDTQYF
>TRBV4-2|TRBD2|TRBJ2-3|-|18
TGTGCCAGCAGCCAAGGGACTAGCGGGGGGGCCTGGACAGATACGCAGTATTTT
CASSQGTSGGAWTDTQYF
>TRBV6-5|TRBD1|TRBJ1-5|-|13
TGTGCCAGCAGCCCTGGACAGGCCCAGCCCCAGCATTTT
CASSPGQAQPQHF
>TRBV4-3|-|TRBJ2-3|-|15
TGCGCCAGCAGCCAAGGAGTTGCAGGCACAGATACGCAGTATTTT
CASSQGVAGTDTQYF
>TRBV25-1|-|TRBJ1-4|-|11
TGTGCCAGCAGTGACGGCGAAAAACTGTTTTTT
CASSDGEKLFF
>TRBV6-1|-|TRBJ1-2|-|14
TGTGCCAGCAGTGAAGGCAGCTCTAACTATGGCTACACCTTC
CASSEGSSNYGYTF
>TRBV7-2|-|TRBJ1-6|-|14
TGTGCCAGCAGCCCACGGCACGCGTTTTCACCCCTCCACTTT
CASSPRHAFSPLHF
>TRBV6-6|-|TRBJ1-1|-|14
TGTGCCAGCAGTTATGGGGGAATGCGTACTGAAGCTTTCTTT
CASSYGGMRTEAFF
>TRBV7-9|TRBD1|TRBJ2-4|few|17
TGTGCCAGCAGCCACACGGGACAGGGGGTCCCCGGAAACATTCAGTACTTC
CASSHTGQGVPGNIQYF
>TRBV4-1|TRBD1|TRBJ1-2|-|17
TGCGCCAGCAGCCAAGGACCGACAGGGGAGGTAGACTATGGCTACACCTTC
CASSQGPTGEVDYGYTF
>TRBV7-2|TRBD2|TRBJ2-5|-|17
TGTGCCAGCAGCCCCGGGGGGGGACTAGCGTTCCAAGAGACCCAGTACTTC
CASSPGGGLAFQETQYF
>TRBV4-3|TRBD2|TRBJ2-1|once|16
TGCGCCAGCAGCCAAGATCTAGCGGGGTTCTACAATGAGCAGTTCTTC
CASSQDLAGFYNEQFF
>TRBV11-1|-|TRBJ2-1|-|13
TGTGCCAGCAGCTTAGGCAGGCTCAATGAGCAGTTCTTC
CASSLGRLNEQFF
>TRBV7-2|-|TRBJ2-1|-|13
TGTGCCAGCACATCCGCGGAGTACAATGAGCAGTTCTTC
CASTSAEYNEQFF
>TRBV27|-|TRBJ2-7|-|13
TGTGCCAGCAGTCTCCACTCCTCCTACGAGCAGTACTTC
CASSLHSSYEQYF
>TRBV19|-|TRBJ2-7|few|13
TGTGCCAGTTCTGGGACTTCTTCCTACGAGCAGTACTTC
CASSGTSSYEQYF
>TRBV27|-|TRBJ2-7|-|11
TGTGCCAGCAGTCTTCGGGGCGAGCAGTACTTC
CASSLRGEQYF
>TRBV7-8|-|TRBJ2-1|once|16
TGTGCCAGCAGCCCACGACAGGAGACAATTTACAATGAGCAGTTCTTC
CASSPRQETIYNEQFF
>TRBV7-2|-|TRBJ1-6|-|15
TGTGCCAGCAGCTTCCCGGGGGGAGGTAATTCACCCCTCCACTTT
CASSFPGGGNSPLHF
>TRBV29-1|-|TRBJ2-3|-|14
TGCAGCGTCGTAGCGCGTGCTAGCACAGATACGCAGTATTTT
CSVVARASTDTQYF
>TRBV2|-|TRBJ2-3|-|15
TGTGCCAGCAGTTTCCACAGGGATGAGACAGATACGCAGTATTTT
CASSFHRDETDTQYF
>TRBV7-2|TRBD2|TRBJ2-5|-|17
TGTGCCAGCAGCTTAGCAGCGGGGGGTTCCATCGGTGAGACCCAGTACTTC
CASSLAAGGSIGETQYF
>TRBV18|-|TRBJ2-4|once|14
TGTGCCAGCTCACAGGATCTAGCCAAAAACATTCAGTACTTC
CASSQDLAKNIQYF
>TRBV12-5|-|TRBJ2-1|-|15
TGTGCTAGTGGTTTGGTCCCGGCATGGAACAATGAGCAGTTCTTC
CASGLVPAWNNEQFF
>TRBV5-1|-|TRBJ2-1|-|13
TGCGCCAGCAGCTTGTTAATGGGGGATGAGCAGTTCTTC
CASSLLMGDEQFF
>TRBV4-1|-|TRBJ2-7|-|17
TGCGCCAGCAGCCACCCCACTCAGGGGACGATTTTGTCCGAGCAGTACTTC
CASSHPTQGTILSEQYF
>TRBV9|TRBD1|TRBJ2-1|-|15
TGTGCCAGCAGCGTAGGGACAGGGGGTATCAATGAGCAGTTCTTC
CASSVGTGGINEQFF
>TRBV7-2|-|TRBJ2-7|-|15
TGTGCCAGCAGCTTATCCGGAGCGACCTACTACGAGCAGTACTTC
CASSLSGATYYEQYF
>TRBV6-1|-|TRBJ1-2|-|13
TGTGCCAGCAGTGCTGGGGCGTCTAGTGGCTACACCTTC
CASSAGASSGYTF
>TRBV29-1|TRBD2|TRBJ2-1|-|14
TGCAGCGTTGTAGCGGGGGGCTCCTACAATGAGCAGTTCTTC
CSVVAGGSYNEQFF
>TRBV9|-|TRBJ2-5|-|14
TGTGCCAGCAGCGTAGAGGGGGGCCAAGAGACCCAGTACTTC
CASSVEGGQETQYF
>TRBV20-1|-|TRBJ2-1|-|11
TGCAGTGCTAGGGACTACAATGAGCAGTTCTTC
CSARDYNEQFF
>TRBV7-9|-|TRBJ2-1|-|16
TGTGCCAGCAGCTTACGGTTGGCTACCTCCTACAATGAGCAGTTCTTC
CASSLRLATSYNEQFF
>TRBV4-3|TRBD2|TRBJ2-5|-|15
TGCGCCAGCAGCCAAGACCGCACTAGCGGGACGACCCAGTACTTC
CASSQDRTSGTTQYF
>TRBV5-1|TRBD1|TRBJ1-1|-|15
TGCGCCAGCAGCCCCCTGGACAGGGTGGACACTGAAGCTTTCTTT
CASSPLDRVDTEAFF
>TRBV9|-|TRBJ1-6|-|14
TGTGCCAGCAGCGTAGCGGACGGAAATTCACCCCTCCACTTT
CASSVADGNSPLHF
>TRBV5-6|-|TRBJ2-1|-|18
TGTGCCAGCAGCTTGATCATTGGGGACTCCGTCGCCTACAATGAGCAGTTCTTC
CASSLIIGDSVAYNEQFF
>TRBV11-3|-|TRBJ1-2|-|11
TGTGCCAGCAGCTTAGGCCCCGTTGCCACCTTC
CASSLGPVATF
>TRBV4-3|-|TRBJ2-7|few|14
TGCGCCAGCAGCCAAGGGGGGGTCCTGGGCGAGCAGTACTTC
CASSQGGVLGEQYF